These 6 T cell receptor beta chains were sequenced from one sample in a study of vaccination effects on CD4 cells after COVID-19. The data were produced by immunoSEQ multiplex PCR, yet TCRdb's version contains in-frame clones alone and is incomplete. In the table there are around 68,000 clones, approximately 80% of which are singletons. Viral peptide pool expansion of antigen-specific CD4+ T cells preceded sequencing in the ViraFEST assay. The culture ran for about eleven days before CD4+ T cells were isolated. No vaccinee had earlier SARS-CoV-2 infection, and nucleocapsid antibodies were negative. Antigen specificity for these receptors is unknown. The sample here was CD4+ T cells from PBMCs cultured with SARS-CoV-2 spike peptides, taken before COVID-19 vaccination. The receptors were gathered from a human donor who received a COVID-19 vaccine.

The V gene is TRBV5-1, the J gene TRBJ2-7, with a tentative D call TRBD2 (5 bases). The ends were cut back, 0 bases at V and 6 bases at J, with 10 bases in the middle. The V gene's germline CDR1 is SGHRS and CDR2 YFSETQ. This CDR3 is built from 13 residues. CDR3 nucleotides: TGCGCCAGCAGCTTGGGGTCAGGAGGCGAGCAGTACGTC. Encoded protein: CASSLGSGGEQYV.

This chain uses TRBV5-1 with TRBJ2-3; 9 nucleotides align to TRBD2. The CDR3 runs 16 residues. After removal of 4 bases from V and 3 bases from J, the junction contained 9 bases not matched to a gene. Germline values: CDR1 SGHRS, CDR2 YFSETQ. CDR3: CASSLVAGASTDTQYF. CDR3 in DNA: TGCGCCAGCAGCCTAGTAGCGGGGGCGTCAACAGATACGCAGTATTTT.

This rearrangement joins TRBV2 to TRBJ2-2, with D hard to call. The V gene lost 5 bases and the J gene lost 3 bases, with 7 bases spanning the gap. CDR3 length: 13 amino acids. Germline V gene lookup returns CDR1 SNHLY and CDR2 FYNNEI. The CDR3 sequence: CASSPTDTGELFF. CDR3 DNA: TGTGCCAGCAGTCCCACCGACACCGGGGAGCTGTTTTTT.

This sequence joins TRBV5-1 and TRBJ1-2, with D maybe TRBD1 (6 bases). V shed 5 bases and J shed 0 bases, with 14 bases lying between them. Per the germline V gene, CDR1 is SGHRS and CDR2 is YFSETQ. CDR3 length: 15 amino acids. The CDR3 spells CASSFDRTANYGYTF. The CDR3 DNA is TGCGCCAGCAGTTTCGACAGGACCGCTAACTATGGCTACACCTTC.

The V call is TRBV19, the J call TRBJ2-1; TRBD2 might be the D (6 bases). The germline V gene encodes CDR1 LNHDA and CDR2 SQIVND (reference sequence). V lost 0 bases and J lost 9, with 15 bases in between. The CDR3 is 15 amino acids. The CDR3 DNA reads TGTGCCAGTAGTATAGATCCCTTGGTGGGGGGTGAGCAGTTCTTC. Residues: CASSIDPLVGGEQFF.

V is TRBV4-3 and J is TRBJ2-2; TRBD2 might be the D (6 bases). The V end was cut by 5 bases, the J end by 4 bases, with 11 bases between. The germline V gene encodes CDR1 LGHNA and CDR2 YSLEER. The CDR3 covers 14 residues. In DNA, the CDR3 is TGCGCCAGCAGCTTACAGACTAGCACCGGGGAGCTGTTTTTT. It yields the protein CASSLQTSTGELFF.